A selection of T cell receptor beta chains follows, all from one sample in a study of PD-1 blockade in classical Hodgkin lymphoma. Some clones are missing from TCRdb's copy, which holds only in-frame ones; the method was immunoSEQ multiplex PCR. The table has nearly 55,000 clones, around 85% seen once; the top ten hold approximately 15%. The input for sequencing was peripheral blood mononuclear cells (PBMCs), taken at baseline. Receptors were obtained from a human donor with classical Hodgkin lymphoma. CDR3s include the opening cysteine and the closing phenylalanine or tryptophan. D genes are given only for firm matches. The size of a clone is reported for some rows only, either as once, few or many, or as a class for expanded clones.

J	D	length	size	V	CDR3
TRBJ1-2	NA	13	NA	TRBV19	CASGWTSSYGYTF
TRBJ2-4	NA	14	few	TRBV18	CASSPQEGMDIQYF
TRBJ2-7	NA	12	NA	TRBV7-2	CASSWGDYEQYF
TRBJ1-5	NA	14	NA	TRBV27	CASSLGQFNQPQHF
TRBJ1-1	TRBD1	13	once	TRBV18	CASSIQGGAEAFF
TRBJ2-1	NA	14	NA	TRBV19	CATSPVSGVNEQFF
TRBJ2-7	TRBD1	15	NA	TRBV11-3	CASSFLGTGAYEQYF
TRBJ2-7	TRBD2	19	few	TRBV19	CASGSRPGLAGARIYEQYF
TRBJ2-2	NA	15	NA	TRBV19	CASSKARFVPGELFF
TRBJ1-2	NA	16	few	TRBV19	CASSRAGTPGANGYTF
TRBJ2-2	NA	13	NA	TRBV5-1	CASSFQGTGELFF
TRBJ2-3	NA	14	NA	TRBV7-8	CASSFKLVLDTQYF
TRBJ1-2	NA	12	NA	TRBV29-1	CSVKNLEYGYTF
TRBJ2-7	NA	14	NA	TRBV28	CASSLVGGAYEQYF
TRBJ2-1	TRBD2	23	NA	TRBV9	CASSSSYYGLDLTIFGGGNEQFF
TRBJ1-1	NA	19	NA	TRBV11-3	CASTNKWGGYNLGNTEAFF
TRBJ1-4	NA	15	NA	TRBV5-6	CASSLKSSVNEKLFF
TRBJ2-1	TRBD2	15	few	TRBV9	CASSVIGGRGNEQFF
TRBJ2-1	TRBD2	15	NA	TRBV5-1	CASSLDGGRGNEQFF
TRBJ2-3	NA	15	NA	TRBV4-2	CASSQVEQRSDTQYF
TRBJ2-3	NA	11	NA	TRBV6-6	CASRRGDTQYF
TRBJ1-4	NA	13	NA	TRBV7-8	CASSRRQNEKLFF
TRBJ1-5	NA	13	NA	TRBV6-4	CASSLEMGQPQHF
TRBJ2-7	NA	13	NA	TRBV7-2	CASSFDTFYEQYF
TRBJ1-5	TRBD1	14	NA	TRBV7-8	CASSRDRGPQPQHF
TRBJ2-7	TRBD2	17	NA	TRBV15	CATSSLEGRTSGNEQYF
TRBJ2-2	NA	13	NA	TRBV7-6	CASSSRDSGELFF
TRBJ2-3	NA	13	NA	TRBV19	CASSMPGADTQYF
TRBJ2-5	TRBD2	18	NA	TRBV25-1	CASSPRRTSGRLQETQYF
TRBJ2-3	TRBD2	16	NA	TRBV11-2	CASSFGTRAGTDTQYF
TRBJ1-4	NA	14	few	TRBV7-2	CASSPGPNNEKLFF
TRBJ2-3	NA	13	NA	TRBV19	CASSLPGVDTQYF
TRBJ2-1	TRBD2	15	once	TRBV4-2	CASSYSSGRFNEQFF
TRBJ1-1	NA	15	NA	TRBV9	CASSPLGQGGTEAFF
TRBJ2-5	TRBD1	16	NA	TRBV10-3	CAISASGTGAVETQYF
TRBJ2-6	NA	14	NA	TRBV19	CASSLNSGANVLTF
TRBJ2-1	TRBD2	15	NA	TRBV27	CASRSLAGGQNEQFF
TRBJ2-1	NA	17	NA	TRBV25-1	CASSRLTTGFSYNEQFF
TRBJ2-7	NA	11	once	TRBV11-3	CASSLGNEQYF
TRBJ2-7	NA	17	NA	TRBV11-2	CASSLGPPHPGSYEQYF